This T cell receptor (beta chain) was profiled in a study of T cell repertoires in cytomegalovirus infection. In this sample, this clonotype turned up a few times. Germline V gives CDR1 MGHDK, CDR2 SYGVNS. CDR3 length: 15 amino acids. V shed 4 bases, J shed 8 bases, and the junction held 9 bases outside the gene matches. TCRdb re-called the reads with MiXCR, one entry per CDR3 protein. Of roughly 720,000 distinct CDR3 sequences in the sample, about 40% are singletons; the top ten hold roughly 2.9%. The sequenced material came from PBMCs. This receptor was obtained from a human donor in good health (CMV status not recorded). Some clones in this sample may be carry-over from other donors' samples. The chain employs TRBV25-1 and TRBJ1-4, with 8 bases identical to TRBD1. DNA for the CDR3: TGTGCCAGCAGTGCGGCTGACAGGGGTGACGAAAAACTGTTTTTT. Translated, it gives CASSAADRGDEKLFF.